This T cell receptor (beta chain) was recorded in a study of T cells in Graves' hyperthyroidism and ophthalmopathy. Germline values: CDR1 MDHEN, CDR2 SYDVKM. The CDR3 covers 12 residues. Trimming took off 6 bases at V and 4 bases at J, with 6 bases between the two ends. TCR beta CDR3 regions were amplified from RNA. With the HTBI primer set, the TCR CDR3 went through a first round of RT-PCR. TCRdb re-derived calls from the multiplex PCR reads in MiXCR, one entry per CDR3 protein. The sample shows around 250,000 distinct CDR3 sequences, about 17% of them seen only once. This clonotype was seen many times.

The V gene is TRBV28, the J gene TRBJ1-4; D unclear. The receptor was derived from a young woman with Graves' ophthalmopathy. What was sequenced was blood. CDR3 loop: CASSRRNEKLFF. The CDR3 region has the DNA TGTGCCAGCAGCCGCCGTAATGAAAAACTGTTTTTT.